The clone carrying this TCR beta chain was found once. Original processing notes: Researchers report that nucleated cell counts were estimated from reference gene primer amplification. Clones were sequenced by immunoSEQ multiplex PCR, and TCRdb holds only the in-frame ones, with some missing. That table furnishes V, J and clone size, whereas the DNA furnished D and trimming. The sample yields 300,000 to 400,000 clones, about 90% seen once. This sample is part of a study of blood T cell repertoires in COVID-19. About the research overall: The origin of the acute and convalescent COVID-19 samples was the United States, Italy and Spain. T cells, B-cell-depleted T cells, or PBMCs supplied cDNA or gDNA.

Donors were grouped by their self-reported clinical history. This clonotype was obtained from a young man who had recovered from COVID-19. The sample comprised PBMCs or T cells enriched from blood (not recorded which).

Here the CDR3 DNA reads TGTGCCAGCAGATCCCTCGGGGTTGGGGTGGCCGAGCAGTACTTC. It encodes CASRSLGVGVAEQYF. This chain uses TRBV28 with TRBJ2-7, with D perhaps TRBD2 (5 bases). The ends were cut back, 6 bases at V and 6 bases at J, with 21 bases in the middle. The V gene's germline CDR1 is MDHEN and CDR2 SYDVKM. The CDR3 length is 15 residues. The full variable domain, completed using reference TRBV28 and TRBJ2-7, is DVKVTQSSRYLVKRTGEKVFLECVQDMDHENMFWYRQDPGLGLRLIYFSYDVKMKEKGDIPEGYSVSREKKERFSLILESASTNQTSMYLCASRSLGVGVAEQYFGPGTRLTVT.